This TCR beta chain was found in a study of neurological immune-mediated disorders. Turning to the study itself: The approximately 35 multiple sclerosis patients comprised around 31 that were relapsing-remitting and 3 that were secondary progressive. Findings of the study overall: The most TCR clonal expansion was seen in HTLV-1-associated myelopathy, and the least was seen in multiple sclerosis, which fell below healthy controls. When the repertoires were sorted by phylogenetic grouping, those of 18 of 34 multiple sclerosis patients ended up in one related-CDR3 cluster, a possible signature. Across subjects, expanded clones had no CDR3 amino acid sequences in common, pointing to private repertoires in all groups.

Time point denoted: longitudinal time-point 3. The CDR3 is 15 amino acids. CDR1 is LGHDT, CDR2 YNNKEL, per germline (reference sequence). J gave up 6 bases and V 4 bases, and 6 bases lay outside the gene matches. TCRdb used MiXCR to reprocess the 5' RACE reads, holding one entry per CDR3 protein. The sample holds approximately 80,000 distinct CDR3 sequences; about 4.3% are singletons and the top ten take 5% to 6%. This clonotype was seen many times. Its antigen is undetermined. Sample: PBMCs. The sequence came from a woman aged 55-70 years with multiple sclerosis. The V gene is TRBV3-1, the J gene TRBJ2-1; 10 bases agree with TRBD1. DNA for the CDR3: TGTGCCAGCAGCCTCGACAGGGGGCAGGTCAATGAGCAGTTCTTC. Translating gives CASSLDRGQVNEQFF.